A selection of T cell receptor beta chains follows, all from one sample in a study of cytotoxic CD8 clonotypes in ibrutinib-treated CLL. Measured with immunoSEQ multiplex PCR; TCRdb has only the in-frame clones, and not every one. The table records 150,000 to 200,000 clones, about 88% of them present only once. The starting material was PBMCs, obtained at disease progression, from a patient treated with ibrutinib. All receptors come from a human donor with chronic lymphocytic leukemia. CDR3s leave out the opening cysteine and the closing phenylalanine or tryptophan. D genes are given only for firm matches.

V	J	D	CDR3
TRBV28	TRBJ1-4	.	ATLSATNEKLF
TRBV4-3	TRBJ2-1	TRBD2	ASSQFRGRGRSNEQF
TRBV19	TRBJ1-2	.	ASSMVQGISYGYT
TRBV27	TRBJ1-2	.	ASSPLSLRGGYRGYT
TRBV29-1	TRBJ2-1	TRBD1	SAEGQGRPDEQF
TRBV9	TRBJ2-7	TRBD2	ASSVVAGSYEQY
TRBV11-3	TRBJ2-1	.	ASSLEASFGNEQF
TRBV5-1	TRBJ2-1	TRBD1	ASSLQGFDNEQF
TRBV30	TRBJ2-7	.	AWSAETGREQY
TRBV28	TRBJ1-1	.	ASSWGWNTEAF
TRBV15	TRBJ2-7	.	ATSKGKSDYEQY
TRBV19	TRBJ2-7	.	ASSNSWGTTYEQY
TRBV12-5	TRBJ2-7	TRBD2	ASGSGLAGYEQY
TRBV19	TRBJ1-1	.	ASSPLAAGQAF
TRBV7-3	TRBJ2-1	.	ASSLIGGEQF
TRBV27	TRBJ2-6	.	ASTEYRAGSGANVLT
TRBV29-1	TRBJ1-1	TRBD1	SVGNRGVDTEAF
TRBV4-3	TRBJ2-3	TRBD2	ASSTRPGTSLPY
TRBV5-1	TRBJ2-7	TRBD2	ASSLVAGVYEQY
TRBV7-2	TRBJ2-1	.	ASSPTLWTYNEQF
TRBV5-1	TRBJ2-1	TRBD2	ASSLMGGSVMDEQF
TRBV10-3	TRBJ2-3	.	AISERDTQY
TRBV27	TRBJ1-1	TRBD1	ASSPRTGVPSSEAF
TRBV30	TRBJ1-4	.	VPPGPYEKLF
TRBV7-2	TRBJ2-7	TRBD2	ASSLQAGRVEQY
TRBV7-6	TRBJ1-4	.	ASSLARLNEKLF
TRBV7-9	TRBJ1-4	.	ASSLAHNRDGRNEKLF
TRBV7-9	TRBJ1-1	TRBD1	ASSLKGATEAF
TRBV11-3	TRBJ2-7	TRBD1	ASSLDFTGGSYEQY
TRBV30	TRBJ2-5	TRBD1	AWNGPQGKQETQY
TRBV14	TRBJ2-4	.	ASSQRIAKNIQY
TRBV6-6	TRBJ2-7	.	ASSYGGTQPS
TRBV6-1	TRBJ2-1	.	AGSTDPKKEQF
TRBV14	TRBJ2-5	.	ASNSGSLRGETQY
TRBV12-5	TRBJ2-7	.	ASGLARGPYEQY
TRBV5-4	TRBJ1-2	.	ASSLDSNYGYT
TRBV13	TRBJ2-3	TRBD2	ASSSRSGTSTDTQY
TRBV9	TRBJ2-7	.	ASSVAEGGGFYEQY
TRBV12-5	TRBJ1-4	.	ASGLVRGTDYSEKLF
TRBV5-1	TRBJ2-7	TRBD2	ASSREGLPAYEQY
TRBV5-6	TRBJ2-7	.	ASSILHRNYEQY
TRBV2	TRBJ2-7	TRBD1	ASSADRAAYEQY
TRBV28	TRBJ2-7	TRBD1	ASAFTGGFYEQY
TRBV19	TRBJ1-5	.	ASSFLDSTNQPQH
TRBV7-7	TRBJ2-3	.	ASSPDALSTDTQY
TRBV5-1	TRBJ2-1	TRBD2	ASSLGTSGRKQF
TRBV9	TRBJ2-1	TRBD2	ASSAKRAVSGSSYNEQF
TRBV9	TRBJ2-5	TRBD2	ASSPRGGVETQY
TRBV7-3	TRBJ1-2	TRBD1	ASSSTPGQTYGYT
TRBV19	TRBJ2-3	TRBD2	ASSTPGTSVSDTQY
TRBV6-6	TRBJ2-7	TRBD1	ASSYLWGQGVGEQY
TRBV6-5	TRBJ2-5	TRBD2	ASSYGSAGVGETQY
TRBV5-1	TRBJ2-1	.	ASSPPLGESYNEQF
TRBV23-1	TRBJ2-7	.	ASSQHQSVERWGEQY
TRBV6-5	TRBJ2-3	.	ASSSLGEGDTQY
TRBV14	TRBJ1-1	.	ASSQEKGSTAF
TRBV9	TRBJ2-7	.	ASSVAFSYEQY
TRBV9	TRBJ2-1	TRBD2	ASSVHPWAGANYNEQF
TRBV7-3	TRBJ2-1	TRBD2	ASSAKRLAGNGYNEQF
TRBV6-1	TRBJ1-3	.	ASDHRRGAGNTIY